The subject of this entry is one T cell receptor (beta chain). Profiled with immunoSEQ multiplex PCR; TCRdb holds only in-frame clones, not every one. This sample has around 170,000 clones, with around 88% found just once. This entry belongs to a study of control samples from healthy donors and cancer patients. Per the germline V gene, CDR1 is SGHRS and CDR2 is YFSETQ. Trimming cost V 3 bases and J 7 bases, with 16 bases left between them. The length of the CDR3 is 15 residues. The clonotype comes from a young woman in good health. The rearrangement joins TRBV5-1 to TRBJ1-4, with D maybe TRBD1 (5 bases). The sample taken for sequencing was blood. The CDR3 nucleotides are TGCGCCAGCAGCTCCTCCGGAGGGGAAGTTGAAAAACTGTTTTTT. Translating it yields CASSSSGGEVEKLFF. The full variable domain, rest sourced from reference TRBV5-1 and TRBJ1-4, is KAGVTQTPRYLIKTRGQQVTLSCSPISGHRSVSWYQQTPGQGLQFLFEYFSETQRNKGNFPGRFSGRQFSNSRSEMNVSTLELGDSALYLCASSSSGGEVEKLFFGSGTQLSVL.